The 9 T cell receptor beta chains below were found in one sample sequenced in a study of CD8 T cells in Susac syndrome (dated by TCRdb to between 2017 and 2020). Library construction relied on the immunoSEQ multiplex PCR assay. RNA was extracted using the RNeasy kit, and about 0.5 to 1 ug of the RNA was reverse transcribed with random hexamers. The public reads were run again by TCRdb, first through fastp at Q25 and then through MiXCR, and only productive beta chains were kept. CDR3 protein duplicates are merged, each entry listing the most common genes and DNA. The sample table holds roughly 80,000 distinct CDR3 sequences, of which about 91% were seen once. In total, the top ten clones hold 0.5% to 0.65% of the sample. Sequencing used CD8+ T cells from PBMCs. All receptors come from a human donor with multiple sclerosis.

CDR3: CASTPIRDRGSRGTGELFF. CDR3 sequence (DNA): TGTGCCAGCACCCCTATAAGGGACAGGGGATCTAGAGGGACCGGGGAGCTGTTTTTT. This sequence joins TRBV3-1 and TRBJ2-2, with 10 bases identical to TRBD1. Germline CDR1 is LGHDT and CDR2 is YNNKEL (reference sequence). The CDR3 sequence is 19 residues long. The ends lost 7 bases at V and 5 bases at J; junction bases unmatched: 19.

This chain links TRBV27 with TRBJ2-4; possibly TRBD1 or TRBD2 for D (7 bases each). V was clipped by 2 bases and J by 8 bases, with 16 bases between them. Germline V gene lookup returns CDR1 MNHEY and CDR2 SMNVEV (reference sequence). The CDR3 is 15 amino acids. The CDR3 DNA follows: TGTGCCAGCAGTTTAGGGCCAGGGGGGGGTGACATTCAGTACTTC. It encodes CASSLGPGGGDIQYF.

The chain couples TRBV10-2 to TRBJ1-5, with a tentative D call TRBD1 (5 bases). CDR1 and CDR2 from the germline V gene are WSHSY and SAAADI. V lost 6 bases, J lost 0 bases, and 12 bases lay in between. The CDR3 length is 15 residues. CDR3 in amino acids: CASRTPGDSNQPQHF. The DNA for the CDR3 is TGCGCCAGCAGAACCCCGGGGGATAGCAATCAGCCCCAGCATTTT.

This clonotype was recorded only once. The chain carries TRBV7-9 and TRBJ1-2, with D possibly TRBD1 on 6 matching bases. The CDR3 is 15 amino acids. Germline V gene lookup returns CDR1 SEHNR and CDR2 FQNEAQ (reference sequence). The V gene lost 6 bases and the J gene lost 0 bases, with 14 bases spanning the gap. CDR3 protein: CASSLRGDANYGYTF. The CDR3 DNA sequence: TGTGCCAGCAGTCTCAGGGGAGATGCTAACTATGGCTACACCTTC.

This clonotype appeared a few times. This CDR3 is CASSLPGGDEQFF. CDR3 nucleotides: TGTGCCAGCAGCTTGCCAGGGGGTGATGAGCAGTTCTTC. The genes are TRBV5-6 and TRBJ2-1; 7 bases agree with TRBD1. In germline, CDR1 is SGHDT, CDR2 YYEEEE. The CDR3 length is 13 residues. Losses at the gene ends were 1 base for V and 8 bases for J; bases not matched to a gene: 3.

This chain links TRBV5-6 with TRBJ2-7, with TRBD1 matching over 7 bases. Losses at the gene ends were 4 bases for V and 6 bases for J; bases not matched to a gene: 10. The CDR3 is made up of 14 amino acids. Germline CDR1 SGHDT, CDR2 YYEEEE. As DNA, the CDR3 is TGTGCCAGCAGCCCCGGGACAGAAAGGGGCGAGCAGTACTTC. Amino acids: CASSPGTERGEQYF.

The chain uses TRBV2 and TRBJ2-7; D call uncertain. Germline-derived CDR1 and CDR2 are SNHLY and FYNNEI. The CDR3 runs to 13 residues. Deletions cut 2 bases from V and 0 bases from J, with 5 bases between. The CDR3: CASSEPVSYEQYF. CDR3 in DNA: TGTGCCAGCAGTGAACCAGTCTCCTACGAGCAGTACTTC.

The CDR3 DNA reads TGCGCCAGCAGCTTTGTTTGGGACTCTCCGGAGGGGGAGCAGTACTTC. Translating it yields CASSFVWDSPEGEQYF. The chain combines TRBV5-1 with TRBJ2-7; D possibly corresponds to TRBD2 (6 bases). The germline V and J ends were trimmed by 2 bases and 7 bases, with 22 bases remaining between them. CDR1 SGHRS and CDR2 YFSETQ come from the germline V gene. The CDR3 has 16 residues. Full variable domain (rest looked up from reference TRBV5-1 and TRBJ2-7): KAGVTQTPRYLIKTRGQQVTLSCSPISGHRSVSWYQQTPGQGLQFLFEYFSETQRNKGNFPGRFSGRQFSNSRSEMNVSTLELGDSALYLCASSFVWDSPEGEQYFGPGTRLTVT.

The V and J genes are TRBV6-1 and TRBJ2-1; the match to TRBD2 covers 15 bases. V was pared by 2 bases and J by 8 bases, with 4 bases of the junction left unmatched. The germline CDR1 and CDR2 sequences are MNHNS and SASEGT. The CDR3 has 16 amino acids. CDR3: CASSEWTSGRGYEQFF. Written as DNA, the CDR3 is TGTGCCAGCAGTGAATGGACTAGCGGGAGGGGATATGAGCAGTTCTTC.